This T cell receptor (beta chain) is drawn from a study of shared clonotypes between healthy human individuals. Study findings and constraints: Clonotype sharing across donors was expected to vary with sequencing depth.

Template amounts of about 290 ng DNA, tens of thousands of T cell genomes, were employed in unsorted PBMC replicate PCRs. Produced via immunoSEQ multiplex PCR; TCRdb's table is partial and in-frame only. The sample gives roughly 500,000 clones, approximately 80% of which show up once; around 12% is in the top ten. With respect to this clone: What it recognizes is unknown.

Germline assignment: CDR1 MNHEY and CDR2 SMNVEV (reference sequence). V lost 6 bases and J lost 0, with 13 bases in between. The CDR3 loop spans 15 amino acids. Sequenced material: PBMCs. This receptor was identified in a woman aged 40 to 55 in good health. Some clones in this sample may be carry-over from other donors' samples. The gene calls are TRBV27 and TRBJ2-3, with D perhaps matching TRBD1 or TRBD2 (5 bases each). CDR3 in amino acids: CASRGVTPSTDTQYF. The CDR3 DNA reads TGTGCCAGCAGGGGGGTAACCCCTAGCACAGATACGCAGTATTTT.